These 10 T cell receptor beta chains were sequenced from one sample in a study of monozygotic twins with inflammatory bowel disease. Reprocessing the 5' RACE reads, TCRdb reports a single entry for every CDR3 protein and omits DNA. Recorded here are over 350,000 distinct CDR3 sequences; the top ten clones represent around 2.6%. The sample comprised blood. The receptors originated from a human donor with ulcerative colitis or Crohn's disease, or a healthy co-twin of an affected twin (not recorded which).

This chain joins TRBV5-1 and TRBJ2-7; TCRdb names TRBD1, which stays unverified in the absence of DNA. This CDR3 has 18 amino acids. Germline values: CDR1 SGHRS, CDR2 YFSETQ. This CDR3 is CASSSRDRGDISPREQYF.

The rearrangement joins TRBV5-1 to TRBJ1-2. Germline V gene lookup returns CDR1 SGHRS and CDR2 YFSETQ. This CDR3 is 16 amino acids long. This chain's CDR3 is CASSLDAQGSNYGYTF.

J is TRBJ2-1 and V is TRBV19; TCRdb selects TRBD2, and the lack of DNA leaves this call unchecked. The CDR3 consists of 14 residues. Germline loops: CDR1 LNHDA, CDR2 SQIVND (reference sequence). CDR3 amino acids: CASSGVLEYNEQFF.

The rearrangement links TRBV30 to TRBJ1-5; the TCRdb call, TRBD1, lacks DNA for checking. There are 13 residues in the CDR3. The germline CDR1 and CDR2 sequences are GTSNPN and SVGIG (reference sequence). CDR3: CASGQGGSQPQHF. Supplemented by reference TRBV30 and TRBJ1-5, the full variable domain reads SQTIHQWPATLVQPVGSPLSLECTVEGTSNPNLYWYRQAAGRGLQLLFYSVGIGQISSEVPQNLSASRPQDRQFILSSKKLLLSDSGFYLCASGQGGSQPQHFGDGTRLSIL.

The chain couples TRBV11-3 to TRBJ2-1; lacking DNA, the TRBD1 call made by TCRdb goes unchecked. This CDR3 spans 13 amino acids. The germline gives CDR1 SGHNT, CDR2 YENEEA. The CDR3 sequence is CASSLGTPPGQFF.

The rearrangement uses TRBV12-3 or TRBV12-4 and TRBJ2-3; the D call of TRBD1 rests on TCRdb alone, since no DNA is present to check it. The CDR3 loop spans 16 amino acids. This CDR3 reads CASSLTGFSSTDTQYF.

V is TRBV4-3 and J is TRBJ1-5; with no DNA, the TCRdb D assignment of TRBD1 cannot be verified. Germline V gives CDR1 LGHNA, CDR2 YSLEER. This CDR3 is 17 amino acids long. The CDR3: CASSQDIGQRLNQPQHF.

The gene calls are TRBV7-8 and TRBJ2-7. Germline assignment: CDR1 SGHVS and CDR2 FQNEAQ. CDR3 size: 13 residues. CDR3 region: CASCGGVCYEQYF.

The genes are TRBV7-2 and TRBJ1-2. CDR3 length: 15 amino acids. Per germline, CDR1 SGHTA and CDR2 FQGNSA. The CDR3 region is CASSTVQVTRSGYTF.

V gene TRBV4-2 combines with J gene TRBJ1-2; TCRdb outputs TRBD1, but without DNA this stays unchecked. Germline values: CDR1 LGHNA, CDR2 YNFKEQ. The CDR3 covers 14 residues. This CDR3 is CASSQGDRVRGYTF.